This T cell receptor beta chain stems from a study of blood T cell repertoires in COVID-19. Study in general: Sites in the United States, Italy and Spain provided acute and convalescent COVID-19 samples. Nucleic acid was either cDNA or gDNA, and it came from T cells, B-cell-depleted T cells, or PBMCs.

Germline assignment: CDR1 LNHDA and CDR2 SQIVND (reference sequence). The ends were cut back, 5 bases at V and 1 base at J, with 2 bases in the middle. This CDR3 has 11 amino acids. In the authors' workflow: Nucleated cell counts were estimated from reference gene primer amplification. Method: immunoSEQ multiplex PCR; TCRdb's copy keeps in-frame clones and lacks some. Clonal size and the V and J genes are those of that table, whereas D and trimming came from the DNA. The sample includes under 8,000 clones, more than 75% seen only once; the top ten take around half. This clone has a single count. The chain couples TRBV19 to TRBJ2-5; D is unclear. Sample: peripheral blood. This TCR derives from a human donor in a cohort sampled during active COVID-19. The CDR3, as DNA: TGTGCCAGTAGTCGCCAAGAGACCCAGTACTTC. Its protein is CASSRQETQYF.